This entry concerns a single T cell receptor (beta chain). Repertoires were generated with immunoSEQ multiplex PCR, while TCRdb's copy carries only in-frame clones and drops some. The table lists about 130,000 clones, less than 90% of them singletons. Cohort 3 donors were reported recovered after two negative PCRs, clearance, or symptom resolution. The sample is drawn from a study of blood T cell repertoires in COVID-19. Overall study context: Specimens from acute and convalescent COVID-19 originated in the United States, Italy and Spain. Sources were T cells, B-cell-depleted T cells, or PBMCs; the material itself was cDNA or gDNA.

This clonotype originated in a woman between 45 and 65 years old who had recovered from COVID-19. The sample was PBMCs or T cells enriched from blood (not recorded which).

The chain's CDR3 is CASRDGTGAVSTNEKLFF. The CDR3 DNA is TGTGCCAGCAGGGATGGGACAGGGGCCGTCTCAACTAATGAAAAACTGTTTTTT. This chain connects TRBV6-4 to TRBJ1-4; 10 bases map to TRBD1. The CDR3 has 18 amino acids. With 6 bases clipped from V and 0 bases from J, the junction kept 10 bases outside the gene matches. The V gene's germline CDR1 is MRHNA and CDR2 SNTAGT.